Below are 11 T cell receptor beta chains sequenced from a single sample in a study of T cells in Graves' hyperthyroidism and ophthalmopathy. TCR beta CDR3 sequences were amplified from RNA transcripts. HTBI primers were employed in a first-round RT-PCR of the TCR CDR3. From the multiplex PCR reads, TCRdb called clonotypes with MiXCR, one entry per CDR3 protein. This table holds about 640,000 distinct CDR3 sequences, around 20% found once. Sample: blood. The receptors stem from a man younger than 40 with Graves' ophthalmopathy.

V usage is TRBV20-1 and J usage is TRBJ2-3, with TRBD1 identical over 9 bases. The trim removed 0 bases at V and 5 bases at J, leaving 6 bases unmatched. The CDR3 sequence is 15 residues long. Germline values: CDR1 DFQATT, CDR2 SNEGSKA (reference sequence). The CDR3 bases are TGCAGTGCTAGAGACCGGGACAGGGATATAGATACGCAGTATTTT. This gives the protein CSARDRDRDIDTQYF.

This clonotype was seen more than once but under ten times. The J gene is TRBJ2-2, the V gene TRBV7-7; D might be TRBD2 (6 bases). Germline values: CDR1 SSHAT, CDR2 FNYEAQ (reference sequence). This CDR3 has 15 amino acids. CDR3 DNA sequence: TGTGCTGGCAGCCCCCAAATTAGCGGTGCCGGGGAGCTGTTTTTT. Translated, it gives CAGSPQISGAGELFF.

CDR3 DNA: TGCGCCAGCAGCGACTCCTCAGGGGGCGTTTTTAATGAGCAGTTCTTC. It translates to CASSDSSGGVFNEQFF. The J gene is TRBJ2-1, the V gene TRBV5-1; 8 bases agree with TRBD1. The CDR3 spans 16 residues. V was pared by 4 bases and J by 7 bases, with 13 bases of the junction left unmatched. Germline assignment: CDR1 SGHRS and CDR2 YFSETQ. The full variable domain, rest sourced from reference TRBV5-1 and TRBJ2-1, is KAGVTQTPRYLIKTRGQQVTLSCSPISGHRSVSWYQQTPGQGLQFLFEYFSETQRNKGNFPGRFSGRQFSNSRSEMNVSTLELGDSALYLCASSDSSGGVFNEQFFGPGTRLTVL.

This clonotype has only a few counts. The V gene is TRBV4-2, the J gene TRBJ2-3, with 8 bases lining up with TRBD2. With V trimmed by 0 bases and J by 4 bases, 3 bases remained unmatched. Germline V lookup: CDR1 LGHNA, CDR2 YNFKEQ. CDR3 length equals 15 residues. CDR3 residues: CASSQDPGGADTQYF. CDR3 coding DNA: TGTGCCAGCAGCCAAGATCCCGGGGGGGCAGATACGCAGTATTTT.

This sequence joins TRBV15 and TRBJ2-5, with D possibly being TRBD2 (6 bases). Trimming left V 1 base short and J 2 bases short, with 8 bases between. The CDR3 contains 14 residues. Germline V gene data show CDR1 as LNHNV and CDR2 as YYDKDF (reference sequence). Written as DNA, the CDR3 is TGTGCCACCAGCAGAGGGAGGGGACAAGAGACCCAGTACTTC. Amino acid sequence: CATSRGRGQETQYF.

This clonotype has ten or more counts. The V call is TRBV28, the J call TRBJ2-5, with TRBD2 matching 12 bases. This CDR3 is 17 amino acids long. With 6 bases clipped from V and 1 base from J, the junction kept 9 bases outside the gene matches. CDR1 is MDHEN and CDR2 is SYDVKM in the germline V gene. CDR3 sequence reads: CASSLWTSGDLQETQYF. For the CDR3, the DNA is TGTGCCAGCAGCCTATGGACTAGCGGGGATCTCCAAGAGACCCAGTACTTC.

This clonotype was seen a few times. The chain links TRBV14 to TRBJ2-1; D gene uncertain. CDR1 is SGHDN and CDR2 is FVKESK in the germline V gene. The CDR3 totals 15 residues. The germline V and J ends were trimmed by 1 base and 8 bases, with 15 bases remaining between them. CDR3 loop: CASSQGALFRDEQFF. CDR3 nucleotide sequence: TGTGCCAGCAGCCAAGGGGCCCTTTTCCGCGATGAGCAGTTCTTC.

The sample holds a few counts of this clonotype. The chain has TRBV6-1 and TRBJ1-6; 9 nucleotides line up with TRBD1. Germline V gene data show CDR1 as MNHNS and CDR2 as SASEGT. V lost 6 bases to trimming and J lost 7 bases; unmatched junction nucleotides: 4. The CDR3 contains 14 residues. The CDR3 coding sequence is TGTGCCAGCAGCCGGACAGGGGAAAATTCACCCCTCCACTTT. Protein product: CASSRTGENSPLHF.

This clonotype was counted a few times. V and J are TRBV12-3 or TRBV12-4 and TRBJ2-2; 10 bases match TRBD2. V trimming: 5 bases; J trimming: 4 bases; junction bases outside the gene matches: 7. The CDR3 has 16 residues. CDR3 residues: CASSLSPSGSTGELFF. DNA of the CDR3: TGTGCCAGCAGTCTCTCTCCTAGCGGGAGCACCGGGGAGCTGTTTTTT.

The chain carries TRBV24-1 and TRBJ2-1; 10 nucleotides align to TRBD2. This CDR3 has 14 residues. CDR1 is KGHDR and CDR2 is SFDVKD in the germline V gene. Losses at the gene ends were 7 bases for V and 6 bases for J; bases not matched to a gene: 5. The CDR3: CATSGLAEVNEQFF. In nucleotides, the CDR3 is TGTGCCACCAGCGGACTAGCGGAGGTCAATGAGCAGTTCTTC.

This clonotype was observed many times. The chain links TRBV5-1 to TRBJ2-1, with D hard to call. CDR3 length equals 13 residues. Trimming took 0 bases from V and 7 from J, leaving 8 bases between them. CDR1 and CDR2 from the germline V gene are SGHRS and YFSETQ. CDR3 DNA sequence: TGCGCCAGCAGCTTGGGTACGATGAATGAGCAGTTCTTC. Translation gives CASSLGTMNEQFF.